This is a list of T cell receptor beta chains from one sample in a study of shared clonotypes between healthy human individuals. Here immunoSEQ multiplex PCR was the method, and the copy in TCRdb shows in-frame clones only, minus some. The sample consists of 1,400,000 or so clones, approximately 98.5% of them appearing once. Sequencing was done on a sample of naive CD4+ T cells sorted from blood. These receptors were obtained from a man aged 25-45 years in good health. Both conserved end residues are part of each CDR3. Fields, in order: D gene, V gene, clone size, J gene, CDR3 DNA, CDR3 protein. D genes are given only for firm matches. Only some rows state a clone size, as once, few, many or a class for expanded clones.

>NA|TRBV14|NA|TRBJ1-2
TGTGCCAGCAGCCAAGATCTCGGTGCCAGGGCCATTGGCTACACCTTC
CASSQDLGARAIGYTF
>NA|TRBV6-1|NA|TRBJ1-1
TGTGCCAGCCACAGGGATGTGAACACTGAAGCTTTCTTT
CASHRDVNTEAFF
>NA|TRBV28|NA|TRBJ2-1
TGTGCCAGCACCCCCCTGGGGGCGGGTGGGGGAAACAATGAGCAGTTCTTC
CASTPLGAGGGNNEQFF
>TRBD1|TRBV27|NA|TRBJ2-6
TGTGCCAGCAGCTACCGGGACAGGGGGTCTGGGGCCAACGTCCTGACTTTC
CASSYRDRGSGANVLTF
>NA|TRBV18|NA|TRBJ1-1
TGTGCCAGCTCACCAAACGGGGCCCAAGGCACTGAAGCTTTCTTT
CASSPNGAQGTEAFF
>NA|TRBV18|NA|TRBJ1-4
TGTGCCAGCTCACCAGCGTGGGGGGATAATGAAAAACTGTTTTTT
CASSPAWGDNEKLFF
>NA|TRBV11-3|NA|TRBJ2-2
TGTGCCAGCAGCTTAGGTGGCTTCTTGAACACCGGGGAGCTGTTTTTT
CASSLGGFLNTGELFF
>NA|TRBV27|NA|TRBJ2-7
TGTGCCAGCAGTTCTTCCATATACGAGCAGTACTTC
CASSSSIYEQYF
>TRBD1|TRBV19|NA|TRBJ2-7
TGTGCCAGTACCCCCCCAGGGGGCGACGAGCAGTACTTC
CASTPPGGDEQYF
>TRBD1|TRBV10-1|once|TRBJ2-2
TGCGCCAGCAGTGAAGTGAGGGGGCCCGGGGAGCTGTTTTTT
CASSEVRGPGELFF
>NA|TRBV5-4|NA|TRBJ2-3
TGTGCCAGCAGCTTGGATGGCTTTCGCACAGATACGCAGTATTTT
CASSLDGFRTDTQYF
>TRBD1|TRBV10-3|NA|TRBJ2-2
TGTGCCATCACTGACAGGGGCCACACCGGGGAGCTGTTTTTT
CAITDRGHTGELFF
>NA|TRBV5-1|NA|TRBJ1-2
TGCGCCAGCAGCTTGGCCGGCGGACCTAACTATGGCTACACCTTC
CASSLAGGPNYGYTF
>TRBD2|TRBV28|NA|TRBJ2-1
TGTGCCAGCAGTCTCCCGAAAGCGGGAGGTACCTACAATGAGCAGTTCTTC
CASSLPKAGGTYNEQFF
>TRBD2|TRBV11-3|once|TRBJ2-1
TGTGCCAGCAGCCAGCGGGGGGGCCACAATGAGCAGTTCTTC
CASSQRGGHNEQFF
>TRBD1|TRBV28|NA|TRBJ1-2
TGTGCCAGCAGTACCCCGGGACAGGGATCGGGCTACACCTTC
CASSTPGQGSGYTF
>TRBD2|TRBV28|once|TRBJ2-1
TGTGCCAGCTTCGGAGGGCCTAGCGGGTACAATGAGCAGTTCTTC
CASFGGPSGYNEQFF
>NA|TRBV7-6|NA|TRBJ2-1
TGTGCAGCTACAGGCCCTCCCTACAATGAGCAGTTCTTC
CAATGPPYNEQFF
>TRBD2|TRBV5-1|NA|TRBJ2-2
TGCGCCAGCAGTTACCCGAGGGCTAGCGGGAGCGGCACCGGGGAGCTGTTTTTT
CASSYPRASGSGTGELFF
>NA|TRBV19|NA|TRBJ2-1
TGTGCCAGTACACCTCGGGCTAAGTCCTACAATGAGCAGTTCTTC
CASTPRAKSYNEQFF
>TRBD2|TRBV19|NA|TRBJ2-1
TGTGCCAGTAGTATAGGCGGGAGAGGCAATGAGCAGTTCTTC
CASSIGGRGNEQFF
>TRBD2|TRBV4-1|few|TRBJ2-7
TGCGCCAGCAGCCAAGAGAGGGGTAGCGGGAAGGGATGGGAGCAGTACTTC
CASSQERGSGKGWEQYF
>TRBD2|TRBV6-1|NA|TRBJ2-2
TGTGCCAGCTCCCCGACTACGGGACTAGCCGGGGAGCTGTTTTTT
CASSPTTGLAGELFF
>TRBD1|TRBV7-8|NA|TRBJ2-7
TGTGCCAGCAGCTTAGGTGTAGGGACAGGGCCTGGGGAGCAGTACTTC
CASSLGVGTGPGEQYF
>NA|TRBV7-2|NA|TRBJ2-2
TGTGCCAGCAGCCCACAGGGCGGAGGAGTCACCGGGGAGCTGTTTTTT
CASSPQGGGVTGELFF
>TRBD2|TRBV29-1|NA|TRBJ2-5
TGCAGCGTAGGCCCTAGCGGGAGTGGGGAGACCCAGTACTTC
CSVGPSGSGETQYF
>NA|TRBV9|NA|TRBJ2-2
TGTGCCAGCAGCCCGAGGTGGGGACCTAATACCGGGGAGCTGTTTTTT
CASSPRWGPNTGELFF
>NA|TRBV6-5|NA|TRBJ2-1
TGTGCCAGCAGATGGGGGCCCCCCTACAATGAGCAGTTCTTC
CASRWGPPYNEQFF
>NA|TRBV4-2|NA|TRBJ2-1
TGTGCCAGCAGCCAGGATTCCGGGGACCCGGCAATCTACAATGAGCAGTTCTTC
CASSQDSGDPAIYNEQFF
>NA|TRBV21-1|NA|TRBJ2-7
TGTGCCAGCAGCAACCAGGACAGGGGCTCCTACGAGCAGTACTTC
CASSNQDRGSYEQYF
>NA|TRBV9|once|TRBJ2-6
TGTGCCAGCAGCGTACTTTCTGGGGCCAACGTCCTGACTTTC
CASSVLSGANVLTF
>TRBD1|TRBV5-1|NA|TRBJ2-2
TGCGCCAGCTCCGGGACAGGGTTGACCGGGGAGCTGTTTTTT
CASSGTGLTGELFF
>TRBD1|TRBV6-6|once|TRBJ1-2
TGTGCCAGCAGTTACTCGGGGACAGGGAGTGGCTACACCTTC
CASSYSGTGSGYTF
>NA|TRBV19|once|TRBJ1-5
TGTGCCAGTAGTGGGCGGGGAAATCAGCCCCAGCATTTT
CASSGRGNQPQHF
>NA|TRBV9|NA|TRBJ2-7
TGTGCCAGCAGCTTTGGGAGTTCCTACGAGCAGTACTTC
CASSFGSSYEQYF
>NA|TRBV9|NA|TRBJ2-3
TGTGCCAGCAGCCCGTTTGGTGGGAGGGGGGCAGATACGCAGTATTTT
CASSPFGGRGADTQYF
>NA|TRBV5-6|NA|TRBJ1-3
TGTGCCAGCAGCTTCATAGGACCATCTGGAAACACCATATATTTT
CASSFIGPSGNTIYF
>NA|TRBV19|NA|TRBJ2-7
TGTGCCAGTAGTCCAACAGGGAGCTCCTACGAGCAGTACTTC
CASSPTGSSYEQYF
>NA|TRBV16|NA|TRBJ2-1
TGTGCCAGCAGCCGAGGGGTAAATGAGCAGTTCTTC
CASSRGVNEQFF
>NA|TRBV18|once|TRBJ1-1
TGTGCCAGCTCACCGGCGGGAGTGAACACTGAAGCTTTCTTT
CASSPAGVNTEAFF
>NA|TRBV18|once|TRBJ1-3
TGTGCCAGCTCACCCCGGGACCCCCGTCTATCTGGAAACACCATATATTTT
CASSPRDPRLSGNTIYF
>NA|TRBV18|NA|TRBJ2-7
TGTGCCAGCTCACCAGGAACTAGTGGGGGGAGGTGGCAATCTTACGAGCAGTACTTC
CASSPGTSGGRWQSYEQYF
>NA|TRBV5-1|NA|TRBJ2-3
TGCGCCAGCAACCCGGGCGGTAGCACAGATACGCAGTATTTT
CASNPGGSTDTQYF
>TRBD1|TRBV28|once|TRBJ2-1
TGTGCCAGCAGTTTACTACTCCGGGACAGGGTAATCGATGAGCAGTTCTTC
CASSLLLRDRVIDEQFF
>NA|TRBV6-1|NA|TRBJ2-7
TGTGCCAGCAGCCCCGACCGTTTTGAGCAGTACTTC
CASSPDRFEQYF
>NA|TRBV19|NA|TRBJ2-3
TGTGCCAGTAGTACCAGGCCACGCACAGATACGCAGTATTTT
CASSTRPRTDTQYF
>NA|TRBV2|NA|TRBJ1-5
TGTGCCAGCAGCAAAGACAGTACTTATCAGCATTTT
CASSKDSTYQHF
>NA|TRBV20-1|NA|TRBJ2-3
TGCAGTGCTAGGGGGGATACGCAGTATTTT
CSARGDTQYF
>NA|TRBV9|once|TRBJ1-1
TGTGCCAGCAGCGTAGAACCAAACACTGAAGCTTTCTTT
CASSVEPNTEAFF